These 26 T cell receptor beta chains were all obtained from the same sample, sequenced in a study of human T cells and chemical hapten exposure. MiXCR was run by TCRdb on the RACE reads, yielding one entry per CDR3 protein. The sample yields 50,000 to 65,000 distinct CDR3 sequences, roughly a tenth seen once. Regarding time point: pre-sensitization, week 0. The treatment was: therapeutic diphenylcyclopropenone sensitization with weekly scalp DPC. Sequencing was performed on whole blood, taken in connection with sensitization to the hapten diphenylcyclopropenone (DPC). All receptors come from a woman aged 40 to 50 with alopecia areata. Some clones in this sample may be carry-over from other donors' samples.

This clonotype has a single count. The chain couples TRBV3-1 to TRBJ2-1; the D gene is possibly TRBD2 (5 bases). Germline-derived CDR1 and CDR2 are LGHDT and YNNKEL (reference sequence). V was clipped by 4 bases and J by 7 bases, with 17 bases between them. The CDR3 covers 15 residues. In DNA, the CDR3 is TGTGCCAGCAGCCCCTTACGCGGGTCAGCGAATGAGCAGTTCTTC. As protein: CASSPLRGSANEQFF.

The chain recombines TRBV4-1 with TRBJ2-5, with a possible D match to TRBD1 (6 bases). Germline V gene data show CDR1 as MGHRA and CDR2 as YSYEKL. V was pared by 4 bases and J by 3 bases, with 9 bases between. The CDR3 totals 13 residues. The CDR3 DNA reads as TGCGCCAGCAGCCCCGGGACAAAAGAGACCCAGTACTTC. It translates to CASSPGTKETQYF.

This clonotype has at least ten counts. This rearrangement joins TRBV29-1 to TRBJ1-1; 9 bases line up with TRBD1. This CDR3 comprises 14 residues. Germline V gives CDR1 SQVTM, CDR2 ANQGSEA. V lost 6 bases, J lost 5 bases, and 10 bases stayed unmatched. The CDR3 nucleotides are TGCAGCGTGCGGGTTGGACAGGGGAAAACTGAAGCTTTCTTT. This gives the protein CSVRVGQGKTEAFF.

In its sample, this clonotype was seen a few times. The chain links TRBV2 to TRBJ2-1; D is unclear. With 0 bases removed from V and 6 bases from J, the gap between germline ends came to 9 bases. This CDR3 is built from 14 residues. In germline, CDR1 is SNHLY, CDR2 FYNNEI. CDR3 nucleotides: TGTGCCAGCAGTGAAGCATCACGGGTCAATGAGCAGTTCTTC. It codes for CASSEASRVNEQFF.

This clonotype appeared a few times. The V gene is TRBV28, the J gene TRBJ1-6; no reliable D call. V shed 5 bases and J shed 6 bases, with 17 bases lying between them. The CDR3 has 16 residues. Germline CDR1 MDHEN, CDR2 SYDVKM. The CDR3 protein is CASSLSEVWGNSPLHF. Here the CDR3 DNA reads TGTGCCAGCAGTCTTAGTGAGGTCTGGGGTAATTCACCCCTCCACTTT.

This clonotype was counted ten times or more. The rearrangement uses TRBV20-1 and TRBJ1-5, with D uncertain. Looked up from germline, CDR1 is DFQATT and CDR2 is SNEGSKA (reference sequence). The CDR3 totals 11 residues. V lost 3 bases, J lost 9 bases, and 9 bases lay in between. The chain's CDR3 is CSARSSGPQHF. CDR3 DNA sequence: TGCAGTGCTAGGTCCTCGGGGCCCCAGCATTTT.

This chain connects TRBV10-3 to TRBJ1-1, with unresolved D. V dropped 3 bases and J dropped 3 bases, with 8 bases sitting between them. Germline V gives CDR1 ENHRY, CDR2 SYGVKD. The CDR3 consists of 13 residues. The CDR3: CAISERVDTEAFF. Written as DNA, the CDR3 is TGTGCCATCAGTGAAAGAGTGGACACTGAAGCTTTCTTT.

In DNA form, the CDR3 reads TGTGCCAGCAGTCTCGGGCTAGTCGGTGAGCAGTTCTTC. Translated, it gives CASSLGLVGEQFF. The chain is built from TRBV12-3 or TRBV12-4 and TRBJ2-1, with no clear D. This CDR3 region has 13 residues. Trimming removed 5 bases from V and 9 bases from J, with 14 bases in between.

This clonotype was found many times. This chain connects TRBV10-3 to TRBJ2-3; D not resolved. The V gene lost 2 bases and the J gene lost 4 bases, with 4 bases spanning the gap. CDR3 size: 12 residues. The V gene's germline CDR1 is ENHRY and CDR2 SYGVKD. This CDR3 is CAISEKADTQYF. The CDR3 DNA follows: TGTGCCATCAGTGAGAAGGCAGATACGCAGTATTTT.

There are many counts of this clonotype. This chain connects TRBV6-5 to TRBJ1-5; D gene unclear. Per the germline V gene, CDR1 is MNHEY and CDR2 is SVGAGI. The V end lost 0 bases, the J end lost 3 bases, and 6 bases lay between the germline ends. CDR3 length: 14 residues. CDR3 coding DNA: TGTGCCAGCAGTTACTCTCAGTACAATCAGCCCCAGCATTTT. It yields the protein CASSYSQYNQPQHF.

Many counts were recorded for this clonotype. This chain connects TRBV6-2 or TRBV6-3 to TRBJ2-7; 9 positions match TRBD1. Germline V gene sequence: CDR1 MNHEY, CDR2 SVGEGT. J was trimmed by 2 bases and V by 5 bases; bases with no gene match: 13. This CDR3 is built from 17 residues. For the CDR3, the DNA is TGTGCCAGCAGTCCTAGGACAGGGGTTGATTTTCCCTACGAGCAGTACTTC. The encoded protein is CASSPRTGVDFPYEQYF.

J is TRBJ1-5 and V is TRBV28; a possible D gene is TRBD1 (5 bases). The germline V gene has CDR1 MDHEN and CDR2 SYDVKM. The CDR3 runs 13 residues. V lost 8 bases and J lost 7, with 15 bases in between. The CDR3 loop reads CASGGGVGQPQHF. In DNA, the CDR3 is TGTGCCAGCGGGGGAGGCGTGGGCCAGCCCCAGCATTTT.

This clonotype has ten or more counts. The chain combines TRBV18 with TRBJ1-2; 7 bases are a match to TRBD1. V shed 6 bases, J shed 2 bases, and the junction held 3 bases outside the gene matches. CDR3 size: 13 residues. Germline lookup yields CDR1 KGHSH and CDR2 LQKENI. The CDR3 protein is CASSVGQNYGYTF. The CDR3 region has the DNA TGTGCCAGCTCGGTGGGACAGAACTATGGCTACACCTTC.

This clonotype was counted at least ten times. J is TRBJ2-1 and V is TRBV30, with D perhaps being TRBD1 or TRBD2 (5 bases each). Germline lookup yields CDR1 GTSNPN and CDR2 SVGIG (reference sequence). Trimming cost V 8 bases and J 9 bases, with 17 bases left between them. The CDR3 totals 12 residues. The CDR3 nucleotides read TGTGCCGGGACCCCGGATGGGGGTGAGCAGTTCTTC. Translated: CAGTPDGGEQFF.

This clonotype was found many times. The chain uses TRBV9 and TRBJ2-3; TRBD2 aligns across 8 bases. The V gene end was trimmed by 3 bases and the J gene end by 1 base; junction bases not matched to a gene: 4. Germline lookup yields CDR1 SGDLS and CDR2 YYNGEE. The CDR3 runs to 15 residues. The CDR3 DNA sequence: TGTGCCAGCAGCGGGAGACTAGCGCGCACAGATACGCAGTATTTT. Protein: CASSGRLARTDTQYF.

This clonotype was seen repeatedly, ten times or more. This chain connects TRBV5-6 to TRBJ2-7; D may be TRBD2 (6 bases). The CDR3 consists of 15 residues. V was clipped by 2 bases and J by 4 bases, with 16 bases between them. Germline lookup yields CDR1 SGHDT and CDR2 YYEEEE. The CDR3 nucleotides read TGTGCCAGCAGCTTAAACGCGGGGAACAGGTACGAGCAGTACTTC. This translates into CASSLNAGNRYEQYF.

In this sample, this clonotype turned up a few times. J is TRBJ2-1 and V is TRBV7-2, with unresolved D. Germline V CDR1 and CDR2: SGHTA, FQGNSA. V lost 3 bases, J lost 6 bases, and 18 bases lay in between. CDR3 length equals 16 residues. The DNA for the CDR3 is TGTGCCAGCAGCTTGGCCGGTGGTACCCAAGGCAATGAGCAGTTCTTC. It translates to CASSLAGGTQGNEQFF.

The chain couples TRBV29-1 to TRBJ2-5; D is tentatively TRBD1 or TRBD2 (6 bases each). The CDR3 extends over 13 amino acids. Germline V gene lookup returns CDR1 SQVTM and CDR2 ANQGSEA. Deletions cut 4 bases from V and 4 bases from J, with 13 bases between. The CDR3 loop reads CSVARGAGETQYF. The CDR3 region has the DNA TGCAGCGTTGCAAGGGGGGCAGGAGAGACCCAGTACTTC.

This clonotype was detected only once. The rearrangement joins TRBV28 to TRBJ2-4; 9 bases line up with TRBD1. The germline CDR1 and CDR2 sequences are MDHEN and SYDVKM. J was trimmed by 7 bases and V by 6 bases; bases with no gene match: 7. The CDR3 is made up of 14 amino acids. CDR3 region: CASRGTGLDNIQYF. The CDR3 DNA sequence: TGTGCCAGCAGAGGGACAGGGCTTGATAACATTCAGTACTTC.

This clonotype has ten or more counts. The chain links TRBV2 to TRBJ1-2, with D unresolved. The CDR3 runs to 14 residues. The V gene lost 4 bases and the J gene lost 8 bases, with 17 bases spanning the gap. In germline, CDR1 is SNHLY, CDR2 FYNNEI. CDR3 bases: TGTGCCAGCAGTGTGATGGCCGGCGGTGAGGGCTACACCTTC. Translating it yields CASSVMAGGEGYTF.

This clonotype was counted at least ten times. The V call is TRBV6-5, the J call TRBJ1-1, with D hard to call. Germline CDR1 MNHEY, CDR2 SVGAGI. Trimming shortened V by 6 bases and J by 6 bases, and 11 bases separated the two germline ends. CDR3 size: 12 residues. The CDR3 DNA follows: TGTGCCAGCAGGTCCGAGGGCCCTGAAGCTTTCTTT. It is translated as CASRSEGPEAFF.

This clonotype was found many times. The chain employs TRBV3-1 and TRBJ2-3; TRBD2 matches at 7 bases. CDR1 is LGHDT, CDR2 YNNKEL, per germline (reference sequence). The CDR3 totals 17 residues. V dropped 1 base and J dropped 0; count of bases not matched to a gene: 7. CDR3 coding DNA: TGTGCCAGCAGCCAAGGAGGGGCTAGCGGAAGCACAGATACGCAGTATTTT. Translated: CASSQGGASGSTDTQYF.

V and J are TRBV15 and TRBJ1-5; D gene uncertain. V lost 2 bases, J lost 4 bases, and 6 bases lay in between. Germline V CDR1 and CDR2: LNHNV, YYDKDF (reference sequence). CDR3 length: 13 amino acids. The CDR3 sequence is CATSRLGNQPQHF. The CDR3 DNA sequence: TGTGCCACCAGCAGACTGGGAAATCAGCCCCAGCATTTT.

In this sample, this clonotype turned up many times. This chain uses TRBV30 with TRBJ1-1, with D perhaps TRBD1 (5 bases). CDR1 GTSNPN and CDR2 SVGIG come from the germline V gene (reference sequence). The V end lost 3 bases, the J end lost 4 bases, and 15 bases lay between the germline ends. The CDR3 has 14 residues. CDR3 amino acids: CAWRDPGGGTEAFF. The CDR3 coding sequence is TGTGCCTGGAGGGACCCAGGCGGGGGCACTGAAGCTTTCTTT.

This clonotype was counted only a few times. The J gene is TRBJ2-5, the V gene TRBV7-9; TRBD2 aligns across 15 bases. CDR3 length: 18 amino acids. V dropped 7 bases and J dropped 0; count of bases not matched to a gene: 9. Germline lookup yields CDR1 SEHNR and CDR2 FQNEAQ (reference sequence). DNA for the CDR3: TGTGCCAGCACCCTCCGAGGGACTAGCGGGGGGAACCAAGAGACCCAGTACTTC. Protein product: CASTLRGTSGGNQETQYF. Variable domain in full (rest from reference TRBV7-9 and TRBJ2-5): DTGVSQNPRHKITKRGQNVTFRCDPISEHNRLYWYRQTLGQGPEFLTYFQNEAQLEKSRLLSDRFSAERPKGSFSTLEIQRTEQGDSAMYLCASTLRGTSGGNQETQYFGPGTRLLVL.

In this sample, this clonotype turned up a few times. The chain combines TRBV10-3 with TRBJ1-2; possibly TRBD1 for D (6 bases). The CDR3 is made up of 14 amino acids. CDR1 and CDR2 (germline): ENHRY, SYGVKD. V was trimmed by 6 bases and J by 4 bases, leaving 15 bases between them. CDR3 region: CAISQGSGSYGYTF. DNA for the CDR3: TGTGCCATCAGCCAGGGGTCGGGGTCCTATGGCTACACCTTC.